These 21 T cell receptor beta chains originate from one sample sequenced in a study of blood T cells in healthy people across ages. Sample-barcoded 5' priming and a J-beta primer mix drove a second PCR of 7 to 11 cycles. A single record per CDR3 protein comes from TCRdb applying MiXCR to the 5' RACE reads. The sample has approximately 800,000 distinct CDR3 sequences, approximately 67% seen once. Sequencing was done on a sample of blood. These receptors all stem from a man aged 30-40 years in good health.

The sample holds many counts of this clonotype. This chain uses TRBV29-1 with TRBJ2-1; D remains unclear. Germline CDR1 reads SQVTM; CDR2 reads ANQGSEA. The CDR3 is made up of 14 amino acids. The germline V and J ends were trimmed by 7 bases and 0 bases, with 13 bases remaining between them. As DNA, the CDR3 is TGCAGCGGGATACTGGCGAGCTCCTACAATGAGCAGTTCTTC. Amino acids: CSGILASSYNEQFF.

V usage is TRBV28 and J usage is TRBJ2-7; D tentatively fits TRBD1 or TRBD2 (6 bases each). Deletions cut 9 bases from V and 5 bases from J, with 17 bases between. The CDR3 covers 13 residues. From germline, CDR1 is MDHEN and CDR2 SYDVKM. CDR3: CASHREEVDEQYF. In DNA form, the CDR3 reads TGTGCCAGTCACAGGGAGGAGGTGGACGAGCAGTACTTC.

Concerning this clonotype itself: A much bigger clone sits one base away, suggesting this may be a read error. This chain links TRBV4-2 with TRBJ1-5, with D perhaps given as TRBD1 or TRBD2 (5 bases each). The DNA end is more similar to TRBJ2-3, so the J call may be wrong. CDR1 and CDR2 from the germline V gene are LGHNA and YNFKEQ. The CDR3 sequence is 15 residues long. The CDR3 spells CASSQDPWGSGTQYF. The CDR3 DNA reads TGTGCCAGCAGCCAAGACCCTTGGGGGAGTGGTACGCAGTATTTT.

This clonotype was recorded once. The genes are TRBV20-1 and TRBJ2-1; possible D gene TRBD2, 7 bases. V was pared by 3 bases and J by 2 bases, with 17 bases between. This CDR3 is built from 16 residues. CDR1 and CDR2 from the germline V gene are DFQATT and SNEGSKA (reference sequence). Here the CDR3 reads CSASKEKGGAYNEQFF. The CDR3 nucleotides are TGCAGTGCTAGTAAGGAAAAGGGGGGGGCCTACAATGAGCAGTTCTTC.

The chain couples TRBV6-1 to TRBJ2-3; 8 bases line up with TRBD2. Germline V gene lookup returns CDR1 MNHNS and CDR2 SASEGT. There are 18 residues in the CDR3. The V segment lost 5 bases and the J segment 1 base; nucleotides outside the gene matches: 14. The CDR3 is CASSPTPRTSGGTDTQYF. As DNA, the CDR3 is TGTGCCAGCAGTCCTACACCAAGAACTAGCGGAGGCACAGATACGCAGTATTTT.

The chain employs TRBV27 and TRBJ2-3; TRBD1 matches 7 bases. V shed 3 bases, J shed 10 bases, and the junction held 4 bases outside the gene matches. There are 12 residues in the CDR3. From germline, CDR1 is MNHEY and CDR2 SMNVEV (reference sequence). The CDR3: CASSFRQGPQYF. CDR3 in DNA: TGTGCCAGCAGTTTTCGACAGGGACCGCAGTATTTT.

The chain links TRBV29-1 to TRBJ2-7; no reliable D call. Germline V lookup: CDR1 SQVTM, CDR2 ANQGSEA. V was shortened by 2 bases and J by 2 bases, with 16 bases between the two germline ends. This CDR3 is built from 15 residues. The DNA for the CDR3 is TGCAGCGTTGAATTGGGAAGGAAAGCTGCCTACGAGCAGTACTTC. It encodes CSVELGRKAAYEQYF.

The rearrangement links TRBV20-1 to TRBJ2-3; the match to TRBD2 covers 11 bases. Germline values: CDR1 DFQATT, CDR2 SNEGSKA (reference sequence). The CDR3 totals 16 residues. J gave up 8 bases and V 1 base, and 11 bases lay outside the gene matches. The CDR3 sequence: CSARGGLAVWPGTQYF. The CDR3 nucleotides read TGCAGTGCTAGAGGGGGACTAGCGGTCTGGCCAGGTACGCAGTATTTT.

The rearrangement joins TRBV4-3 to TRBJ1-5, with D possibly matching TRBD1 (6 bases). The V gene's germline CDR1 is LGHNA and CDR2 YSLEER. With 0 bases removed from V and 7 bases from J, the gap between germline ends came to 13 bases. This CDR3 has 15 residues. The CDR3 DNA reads TGCGCCAGCAGCCAAGATCTCACAGGGTCCCAGCCCCAGCATTTT. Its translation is CASSQDLTGSQPQHF.

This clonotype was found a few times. The CDR3 DNA sequence: TGTGCCAGCAGCTTAGCCACCTACTACGAGCAGTACTTC. Translating gives CASSLATYYEQYF. V is TRBV7-3 and J is TRBJ2-7, with no clear D. CDR1 and CDR2 (germline): SGHTA, FQGTGA. The CDR3 covers 13 residues. V dropped 2 bases and J dropped 3 bases, with 8 bases sitting between them.

The CDR3 nucleotides read TGTGCCAGCGGGGCCCGACAGGTCTCCTACGAGCAGTACTTC. This gives the protein CASGARQVSYEQYF. J is TRBJ2-7 and V is TRBV7-9; possibly TRBD1 for D (6 bases). Germline V CDR1 and CDR2: SEHNR, FQNEAQ (reference sequence). V lost 8 bases and J 0 bases, leaving 14 bases between the germline ends. This CDR3 is built from 14 residues.

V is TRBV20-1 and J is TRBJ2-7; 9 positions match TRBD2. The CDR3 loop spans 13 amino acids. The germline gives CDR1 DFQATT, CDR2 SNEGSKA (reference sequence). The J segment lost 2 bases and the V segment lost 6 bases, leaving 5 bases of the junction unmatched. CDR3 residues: CSALAGETYEQYF. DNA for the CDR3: TGCAGTGCATTAGCGGGGGAGACCTACGAGCAGTACTTC.

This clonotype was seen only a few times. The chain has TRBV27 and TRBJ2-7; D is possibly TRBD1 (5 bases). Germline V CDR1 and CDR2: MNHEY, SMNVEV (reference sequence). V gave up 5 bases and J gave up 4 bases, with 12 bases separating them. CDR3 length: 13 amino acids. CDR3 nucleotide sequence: TGTGCCAGCAGTAGCCCCGACAGTTACGAGCAGTACTTC. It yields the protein CASSSPDSYEQYF.

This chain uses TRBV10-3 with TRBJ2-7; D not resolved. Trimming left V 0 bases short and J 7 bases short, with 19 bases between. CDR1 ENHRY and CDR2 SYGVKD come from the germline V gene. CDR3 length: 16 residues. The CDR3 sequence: CAISESTQNQANEQYF. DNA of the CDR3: TGTGCCATCAGTGAGTCGACGCAAAACCAGGCGAATGAGCAGTACTTC.

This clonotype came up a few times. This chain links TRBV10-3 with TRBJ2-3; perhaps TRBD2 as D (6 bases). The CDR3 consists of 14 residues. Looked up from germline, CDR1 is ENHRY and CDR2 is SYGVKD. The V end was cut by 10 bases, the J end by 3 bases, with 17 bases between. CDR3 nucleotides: TGTGCCACAAATCGACTAGTAGGAACAGATACGCAGTATTTT. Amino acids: CATNRLVGTDTQYF.

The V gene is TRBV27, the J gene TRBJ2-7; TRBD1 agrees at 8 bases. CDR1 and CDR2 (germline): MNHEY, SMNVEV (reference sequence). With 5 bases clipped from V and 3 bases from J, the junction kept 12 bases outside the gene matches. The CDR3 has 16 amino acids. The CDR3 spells CASSPRGQGHSYEQYF. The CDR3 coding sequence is TGTGCCAGCAGTCCCCGCGGACAGGGTCATAGCTACGAGCAGTACTTC.

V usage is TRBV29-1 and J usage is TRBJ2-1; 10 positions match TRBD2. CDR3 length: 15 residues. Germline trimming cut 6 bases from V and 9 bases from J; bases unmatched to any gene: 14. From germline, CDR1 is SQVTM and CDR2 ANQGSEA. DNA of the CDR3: TGCAGCGTCATGGACACTAGCGGGGTCGTGGTTGAGCAGTTCTTC. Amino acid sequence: CSVMDTSGVVVEQFF.

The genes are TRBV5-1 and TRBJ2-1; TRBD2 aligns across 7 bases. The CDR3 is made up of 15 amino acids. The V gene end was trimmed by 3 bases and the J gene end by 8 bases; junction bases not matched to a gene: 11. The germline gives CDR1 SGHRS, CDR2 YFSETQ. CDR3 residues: CASSSERGNGYEQFF. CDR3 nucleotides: TGCGCCAGCAGCTCGGAGCGGGGCAACGGCTATGAGCAGTTCTTC.

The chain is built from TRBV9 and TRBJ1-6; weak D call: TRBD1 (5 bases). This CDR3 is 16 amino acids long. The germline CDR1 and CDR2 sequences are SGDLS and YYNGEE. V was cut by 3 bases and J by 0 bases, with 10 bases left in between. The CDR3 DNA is TGTGCCAGCAGCGAGGGACTGATCTCCTATAATTCACCCCTCCACTTT. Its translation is CASSEGLISYNSPLHF.

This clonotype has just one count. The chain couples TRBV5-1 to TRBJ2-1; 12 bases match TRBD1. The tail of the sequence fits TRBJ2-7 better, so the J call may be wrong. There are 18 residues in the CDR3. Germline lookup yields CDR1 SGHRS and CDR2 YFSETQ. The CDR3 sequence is CASSPAGTGGRSPYEQYF. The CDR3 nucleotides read TGCGCCAGCAGCCCAGCCGGGACAGGGGGCCGAAGCCCCTACGAGCAGTACTTC.

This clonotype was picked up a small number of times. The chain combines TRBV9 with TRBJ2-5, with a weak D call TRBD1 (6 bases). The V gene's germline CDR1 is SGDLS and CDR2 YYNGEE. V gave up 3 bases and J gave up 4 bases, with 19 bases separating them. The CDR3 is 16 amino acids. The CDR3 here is CASSATQNRAAETQYF. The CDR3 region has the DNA TGTGCCAGCAGCGCCACCCAGAACAGGGCCGCAGAGACCCAGTACTTC.